Sequencing of this T cell receptor (beta chain) was carried out in a study of T cells expressing NK-cell markers. Study-wide findings and caveats: Top CD8+ clonotypes included the dominant CD3+CD56+NKG2C+ clonotypes in five to seven donors.

In regard to this clonotype: The antigen is not known.

Germline CDR1 reads SGHRS; CDR2 reads YFSETQ. The CDR3 contains 18 residues. TCR beta cDNA was generated via 5'RACE template switching incorporating UMIs. TCRdb reprocessed the 5' RACE reads; each CDR3 protein has one entry and no DNA is given. The clone table shows approximately 170,000 distinct CDR3 sequences, with the ten largest holding 20%. V and J are TRBV5-1 and TRBJ2-6; the D gene TCRdb calls, TRBD1, cannot be checked with no DNA. The source material was blood T cells: a sorted CD56 or NKG2C T cell subset, CD4+ or CD8+ T cells, or bulk PBMC T cells (not recorded which). This clonotype originated in a man between 18 and 69 years old in good health. CDR3 sequence: CASSSRGAPLSGANVLTF. Supplemented by reference TRBV5-1 and TRBJ2-6, the full variable domain reads KAGVTQTPRYLIKTRGQQVTLSCSPISGHRSVSWYQQTPGQGLQFLFEYFSETQRNKGNFPGRFSGRQFSNSRSEMNVSTLELGDSALYLCASSSRGAPLSGANVLTFGAGSRLTVL.